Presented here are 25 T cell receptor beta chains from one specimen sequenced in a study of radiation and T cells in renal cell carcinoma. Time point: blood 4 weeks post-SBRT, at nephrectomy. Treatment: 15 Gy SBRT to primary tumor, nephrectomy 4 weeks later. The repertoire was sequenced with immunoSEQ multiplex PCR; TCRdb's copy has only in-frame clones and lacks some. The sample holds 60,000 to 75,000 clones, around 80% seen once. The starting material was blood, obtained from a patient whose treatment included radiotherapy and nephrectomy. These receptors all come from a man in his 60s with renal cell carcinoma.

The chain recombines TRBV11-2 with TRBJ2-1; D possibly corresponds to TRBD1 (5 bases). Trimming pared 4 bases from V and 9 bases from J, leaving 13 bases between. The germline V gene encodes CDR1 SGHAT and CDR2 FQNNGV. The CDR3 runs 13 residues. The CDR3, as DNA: TGTGCCAGCAGCTCGCCCCGAGACAGTGAGCAGTTCTTC. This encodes CASSSPRDSEQFF.

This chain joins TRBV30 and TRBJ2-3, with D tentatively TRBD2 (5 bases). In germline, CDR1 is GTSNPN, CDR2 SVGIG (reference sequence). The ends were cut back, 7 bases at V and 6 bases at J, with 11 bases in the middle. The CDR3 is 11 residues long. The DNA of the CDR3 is TGTGCCTATGGACTTCCTGATACGCAGTATTTT. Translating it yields CAYGLPDTQYF.

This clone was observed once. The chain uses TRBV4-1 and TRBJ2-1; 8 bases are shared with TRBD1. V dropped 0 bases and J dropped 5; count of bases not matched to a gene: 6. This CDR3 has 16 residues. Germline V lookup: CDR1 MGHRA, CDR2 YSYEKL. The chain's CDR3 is CASSQDVGTGHNEQFF. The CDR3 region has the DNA TGCGCCAGCAGCCAAGACGTGGGGACAGGTCACAATGAGCAGTTCTTC.

The DNA for the CDR3 is TGTGCCAGCAGTGAGATGGGGGGCTTCTACGAGCAGTACGTC. Translation gives CASSEMGGFYEQYV. This chain connects TRBV6-1 to TRBJ2-7; D is perhaps TRBD1 or TRBD2 (6 bases each). The CDR3 is 14 residues long. The V end lost 3 bases, the J end lost 3 bases, and 12 bases lay between the germline ends. CDR1 and CDR2 (germline): MNHNS, SASEGT.

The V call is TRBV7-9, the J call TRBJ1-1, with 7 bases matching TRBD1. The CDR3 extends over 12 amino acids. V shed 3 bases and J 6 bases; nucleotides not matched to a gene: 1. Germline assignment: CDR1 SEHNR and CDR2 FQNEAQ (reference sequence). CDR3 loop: CASSFTGAEAFF. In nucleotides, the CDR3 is TGTGCCAGCAGCTTCACAGGGGCTGAAGCTTTCTTT.

The CDR3 DNA reads TGTGCCAGCACCTCTTTGGTAGGGGTCATCGGGAACACTGAAGCTTTCTTT. Amino acids: CASTSLVGVIGNTEAFF. The chain links TRBV11-2 to TRBJ1-1; D is possibly TRBD1 (5 bases). V was clipped by 7 bases and J by 1 base, with 22 bases between them. CDR3 length equals 17 residues. Germline V lookup: CDR1 SGHAT, CDR2 FQNNGV.

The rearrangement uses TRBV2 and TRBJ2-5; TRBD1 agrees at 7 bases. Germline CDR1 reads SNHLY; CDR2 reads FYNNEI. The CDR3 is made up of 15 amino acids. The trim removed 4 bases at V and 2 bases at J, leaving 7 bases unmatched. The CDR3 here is CASSVDREPQETQYF. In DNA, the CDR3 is TGTGCCAGCAGTGTAGACAGGGAACCTCAAGAGACCCAGTACTTC. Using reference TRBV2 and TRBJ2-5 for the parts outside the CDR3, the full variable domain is EPEVTQTPSHQVTQMGQEVILRCVPISNHLYFYWYRQILGQKVEFLVSFYNNEISEKSEIFDDQFSVERPDGSNFTLKIRSTKLEDSAMYFCASSVDREPQETQYFGPGTRLLVL.

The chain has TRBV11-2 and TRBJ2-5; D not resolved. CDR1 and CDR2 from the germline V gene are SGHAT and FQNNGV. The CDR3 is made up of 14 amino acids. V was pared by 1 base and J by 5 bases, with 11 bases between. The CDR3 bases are TGTGCCAGCAGCTTAGGGATAGGTTCCGAGACCCAGTACTTC. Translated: CASSLGIGSETQYF.

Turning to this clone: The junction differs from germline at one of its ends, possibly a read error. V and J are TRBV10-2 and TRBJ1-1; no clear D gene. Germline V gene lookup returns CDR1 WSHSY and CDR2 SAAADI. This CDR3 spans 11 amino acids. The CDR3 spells CASREYFEAFF. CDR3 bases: TGCGCCAGCAGGGAGTACTTTGAAGCTTTCTTT.

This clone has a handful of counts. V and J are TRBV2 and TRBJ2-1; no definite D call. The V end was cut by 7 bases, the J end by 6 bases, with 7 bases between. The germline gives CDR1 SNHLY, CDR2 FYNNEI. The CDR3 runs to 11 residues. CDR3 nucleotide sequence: TGTGCCAGCACGCAGACCAATGAGCAGTTCTTC. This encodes CASTQTNEQFF.

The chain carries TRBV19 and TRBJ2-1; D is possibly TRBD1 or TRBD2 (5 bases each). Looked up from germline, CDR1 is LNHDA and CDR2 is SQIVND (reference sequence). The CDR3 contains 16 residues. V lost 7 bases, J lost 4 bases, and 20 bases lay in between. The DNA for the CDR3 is TGTGCCAGTAAAGATGGGGGTTTGTCTGGGTACAATGAGCAGTTCTTC. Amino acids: CASKDGGLSGYNEQFF.

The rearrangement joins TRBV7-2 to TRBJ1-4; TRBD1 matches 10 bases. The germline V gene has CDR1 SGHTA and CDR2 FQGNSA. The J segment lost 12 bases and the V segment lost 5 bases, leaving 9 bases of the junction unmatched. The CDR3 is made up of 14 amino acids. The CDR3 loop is CASSLGTGARELFF. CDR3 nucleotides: TGTGCCAGCAGCCTTGGGACAGGGGCTCGAGAACTGTTTTTT.

CDR3 DNA: TGTGCCAGCAGCTTGGTTTCTGGCTACACCTTC. Amino acid sequence: CASSLVSGYTF. The genes are TRBV5-8 and TRBJ1-2; D is undetermined. Germline CDR1 reads SGHTS; CDR2 reads YDEGEE. This CDR3 contains 11 residues. Trimming shortened V by 0 bases and J by 7 bases, and 4 bases separated the two germline ends.

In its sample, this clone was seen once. The CDR3 bases are TGTGCCAGCAGCTCAGACCACGCAACTAATGAAAAACTGTTTTTT. Encoded protein: CASSSDHATNEKLFF. J is TRBJ1-4 and V is TRBV7-4; D unclear. The germline V gene has CDR1 SGHVT and CDR2 SQSDAQ. The CDR3 runs 15 residues. V was clipped by 4 bases and J by 0 bases, with 9 bases between them.

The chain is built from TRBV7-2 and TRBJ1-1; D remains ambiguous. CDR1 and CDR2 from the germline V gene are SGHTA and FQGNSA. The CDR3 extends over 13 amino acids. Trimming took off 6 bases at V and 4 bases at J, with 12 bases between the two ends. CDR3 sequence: CASSSLLGTEAFF. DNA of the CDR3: TGTGCCAGCAGTAGTCTGTTGGGCACTGAAGCTTTCTTT.

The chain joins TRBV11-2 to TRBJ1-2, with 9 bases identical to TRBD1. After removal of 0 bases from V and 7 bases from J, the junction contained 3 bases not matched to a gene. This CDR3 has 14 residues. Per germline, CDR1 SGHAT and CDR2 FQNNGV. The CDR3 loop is CASSLETGGSGYTF. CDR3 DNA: TGTGCCAGCAGCTTAGAGACAGGGGGGTCTGGCTACACCTTC.

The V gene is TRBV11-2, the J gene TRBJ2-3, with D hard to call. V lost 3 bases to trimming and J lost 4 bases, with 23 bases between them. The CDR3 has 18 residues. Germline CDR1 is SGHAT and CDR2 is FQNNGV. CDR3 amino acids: CASSLTPHGKTDPDTQYF. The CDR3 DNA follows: TGTGCCAGCAGCTTGACCCCCCATGGGAAGACCGACCCAGATACGCAGTATTTT.

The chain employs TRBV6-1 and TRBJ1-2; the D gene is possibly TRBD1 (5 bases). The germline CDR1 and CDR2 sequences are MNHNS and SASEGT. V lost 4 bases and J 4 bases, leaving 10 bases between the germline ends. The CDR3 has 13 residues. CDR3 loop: CASSVTATYGYTF. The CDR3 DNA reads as TGTGCCAGCAGTGTGACAGCTACCTATGGCTACACCTTC.

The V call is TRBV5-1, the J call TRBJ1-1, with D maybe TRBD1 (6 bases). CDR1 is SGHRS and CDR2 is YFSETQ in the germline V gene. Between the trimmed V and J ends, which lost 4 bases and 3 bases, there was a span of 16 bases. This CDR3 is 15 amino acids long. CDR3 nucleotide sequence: TGCGCCAGCAGCGGGGGCGGGGGCGCAGACACTGAAGCTTTCTTT. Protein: CASSGGGGADTEAFF.

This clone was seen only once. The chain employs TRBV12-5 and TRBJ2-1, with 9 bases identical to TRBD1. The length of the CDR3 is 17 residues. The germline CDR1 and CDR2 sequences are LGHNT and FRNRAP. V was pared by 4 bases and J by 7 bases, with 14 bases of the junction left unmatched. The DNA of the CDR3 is TGTGCTAGTGGTTCCCGGGTCCCGGACAGGGGCTGGAATGAGCAGTTCTTC. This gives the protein CASGSRVPDRGWNEQFF.

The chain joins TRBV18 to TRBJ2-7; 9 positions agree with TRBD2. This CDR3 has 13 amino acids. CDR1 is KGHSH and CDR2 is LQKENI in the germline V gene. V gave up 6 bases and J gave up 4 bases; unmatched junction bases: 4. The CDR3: CASSEGLAYEQYV. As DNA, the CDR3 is TGTGCCAGCTCGGAGGGACTAGCATACGAGCAGTACGTC.

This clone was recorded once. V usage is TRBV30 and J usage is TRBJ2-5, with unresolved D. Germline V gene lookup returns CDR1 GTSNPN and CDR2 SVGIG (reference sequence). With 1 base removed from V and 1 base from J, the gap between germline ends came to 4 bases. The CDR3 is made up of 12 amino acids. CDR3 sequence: CAWSGGQETQYF. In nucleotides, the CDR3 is TGTGCCTGGAGTGGGGGCCAAGAGACCCAGTACTTC.

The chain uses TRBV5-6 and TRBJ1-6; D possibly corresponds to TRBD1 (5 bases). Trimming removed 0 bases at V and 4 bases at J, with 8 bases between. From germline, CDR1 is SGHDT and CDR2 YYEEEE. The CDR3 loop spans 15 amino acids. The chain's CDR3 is CASSLVGDYNSPLHF. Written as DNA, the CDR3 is TGTGCCAGCAGCTTGGTGGGGGATTATAATTCACCCCTCCACTTT. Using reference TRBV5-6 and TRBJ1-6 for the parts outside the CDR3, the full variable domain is DAGVTQSPTHLIKTRGQQVTLRCSPKSGHDTVSWYQQALGQGPQFIFQYYEEEERQRGNFPDRFSGHQFPNYSSELNVNALLLGDSALYLCASSLVGDYNSPLHFGNGTRLTVT.

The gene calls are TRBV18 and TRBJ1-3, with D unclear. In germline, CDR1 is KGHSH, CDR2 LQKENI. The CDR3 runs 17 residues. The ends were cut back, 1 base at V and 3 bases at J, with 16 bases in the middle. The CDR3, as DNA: TGTGCCAGCTCACCACAGCAGACCGCAGTCGATGGAAACACCATATATTTT. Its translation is CASSPQQTAVDGNTIYF.

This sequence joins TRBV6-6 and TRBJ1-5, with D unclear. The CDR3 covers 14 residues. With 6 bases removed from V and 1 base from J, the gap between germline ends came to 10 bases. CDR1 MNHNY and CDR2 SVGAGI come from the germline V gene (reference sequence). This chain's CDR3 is CASRKYESNQPQHF. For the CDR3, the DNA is TGTGCCAGCAGAAAATATGAAAGCAATCAGCCCCAGCATTTT.